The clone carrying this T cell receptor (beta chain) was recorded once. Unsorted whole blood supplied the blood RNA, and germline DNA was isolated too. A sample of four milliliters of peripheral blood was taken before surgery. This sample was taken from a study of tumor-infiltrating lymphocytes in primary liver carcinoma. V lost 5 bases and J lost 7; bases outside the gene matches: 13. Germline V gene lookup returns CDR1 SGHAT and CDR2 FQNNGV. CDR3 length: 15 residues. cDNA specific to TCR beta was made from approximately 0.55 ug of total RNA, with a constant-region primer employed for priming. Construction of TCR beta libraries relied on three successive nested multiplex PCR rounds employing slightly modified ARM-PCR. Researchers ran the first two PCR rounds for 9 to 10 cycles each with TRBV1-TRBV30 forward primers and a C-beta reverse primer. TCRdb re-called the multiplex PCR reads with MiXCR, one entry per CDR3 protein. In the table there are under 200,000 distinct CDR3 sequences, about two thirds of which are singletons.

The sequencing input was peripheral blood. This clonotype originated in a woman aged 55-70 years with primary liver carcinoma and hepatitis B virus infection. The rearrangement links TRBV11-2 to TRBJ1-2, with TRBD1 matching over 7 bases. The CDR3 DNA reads TGTGCCAGCAGCATATTAACAGGGGCAAGATTTGGCTACACCTTC. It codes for CASSILTGARFGYTF.